These T cell receptor beta chains were read from a single sample in a study of T cells after posttransplantation cyclophosphamide. Generated by immunoSEQ multiplex PCR, the TCRdb table keeps only in-frame clones and is missing some. The data contain around 17,000 clones, about three quarters of them seen just once; the ten biggest clones take up roughly 31%. Sequencing used CD8+ T cells sorted from PBMCs, obtained approximately 2,000 days after a stem cell transplant with posttransplant cyclophosphamide. All receptors come from a female patient aged 40-49 years who received an allogeneic stem cell transplant from a related donor, was CMV-positive, and had no GVHD. Some T cells may have originated in the graft donor. Each CDR3 is given with its conserved first and last residue. The order of the fields is clone size, V gene, D gene, J gene, CDR3 DNA, CDR3 protein. A D gene is named only where the DNA matches it firmly. The size of a clone is reported for some rows only, either as once, few or many, or as a class for expanded clones.

once	TRBV4-2	-	TRBJ2-7	TGTGCCAGCAGCCAAGATGTAAACGGGGGCTACGAGCAGTACTTC	CASSQDVNGGYEQYF
-	TRBV6-5	-	TRBJ1-5	TGTGCCAGCAGTCTCCGGGACACAAATCAGCCCCAGCATTTT	CASSLRDTNQPQHF
-	TRBV28	-	TRBJ2-4	TGTGCCAGCAACAGGGCGGAAAACATTCAGTACTTC	CASNRAENIQYF
-	TRBV5-6	TRBD2	TRBJ2-3	TGTGCCAGCAGCCGGTTCTTGGGGGGGGACACAGATACGCAGTATTTT	CASSRFLGGDTDTQYF
-	TRBV7-9	TRBD2	TRBJ2-5	TGTGCCAGCAGCTCCCCCGGAGCGGGGGCCCAAGAGACCCAGTACTTC	CASSSPGAGAQETQYF
-	TRBV27	TRBD1	TRBJ1-1	TGTGCCAGCAGTCTTACAGGGGGCAGGGTCACTGAAGCTTTCTTT	CASSLTGGRVTEAFF
-	TRBV6-6	-	TRBJ1-3	TGTGCCAGCAGTTACGGGGGGGCTGGAAACACCATATATTTT	CASSYGGAGNTIYF
-	TRBV6-5	-	TRBJ1-2	TGTGCCAGCAGTTACTCCTCCGGGGACTTGAGCTACACCTTC	CASSYSSGDLSYTF
-	TRBV4-3	TRBD1	TRBJ2-7	TGCGCCAGCAGCCAAGTTTACCCCGGACAGGGACGCGAGCAGTACTTC	CASSQVYPGQGREQYF
-	TRBV9	TRBD2	TRBJ2-7	TGTGCCAGCAGCGAGGGGGTAGCGGGGGCCTACGAGCAGTACTTC	CASSEGVAGAYEQYF
-	TRBV10-3	-	TRBJ1-1	TGTGCCATCCCCGAAGGGAGGGGGGGGAACACTGAAGCTTTCTTT	CAIPEGRGGNTEAFF
-	TRBV27	TRBD1	TRBJ2-3	TGTGCCAGCAGTCCCCGGACAGGTAGCACAGATACGCAGTATTTT	CASSPRTGSTDTQYF
-	TRBV19	-	TRBJ2-2	TGTGCCAGTAGTATAGGGACTGCGAACACCGGGGAGCTGTTTTTT	CASSIGTANTGELFF
once	TRBV7-8	TRBD1	TRBJ1-5	TGTGCCAGCAGCTCTCTGACAGGGCCGGATGATAGCAATCAGCCCCAGCATTTT	CASSSLTGPDDSNQPQHF
-	TRBV19	-	TRBJ2-7	TGTGCCAGTAGTGCCTCGACAGGTTACGAGCAGTACTTC	CASSASTGYEQYF
-	TRBV6-5	-	TRBJ2-3	TGTGCCAGCAGTTCAAAAATCAGGGTTCCCACAGATACGCAGTATTTT	CASSSKIRVPTDTQYF
few	TRBV29-1	-	TRBJ1-4	TGCAGCGTTCCGGGGTCGGGTGAAAAACTGTTTTTT	CSVPGSGEKLFF
once	TRBV5-6	-	TRBJ2-7	TGTGCCAGCAGCAATCAATACGAGCAGTACTTC	CASSNQYEQYF